These 10 T cell receptor beta chains originate from one sample sequenced in a study of cytomegalovirus exposure and HLA in healthy donors. Vbeta (60) and Jbeta (13) primers were used in the PCR. Here immunoSEQ multiplex PCR was the method, and the copy in TCRdb shows in-frame clones only, minus some. The table lists 180,000 or so clones, with 0.74% in the top ten. Sequenced sample: PBMCs. These receptors all stem from a boy aged 5-17 years in good health and CMV-seronegative.

Regarding this clone: One end of the junction varies from germline; a read error may be responsible. The rearrangement joins TRBV7-2 to TRBJ1-1; 11 nucleotides line up with TRBD1. The CDR3 contains 13 residues. Germline values: CDR1 SGHTA, CDR2 FQGNSA. CDR3 in amino acids: CASSLDGDRGAFF. The DNA for the CDR3 is TGTGCTAGCAGCTTAGATGGGGACAGGGGGGCTTTCTTT.

V is TRBV12-5 and J is TRBJ2-5, with D maybe TRBD1 (6 bases). This CDR3 contains 15 residues. Germline V CDR1 and CDR2: LGHNT, FRNRAP. V shed 4 bases and J shed 2 bases, with 14 bases lying between them. The CDR3 nucleotides read TGTGCTAGTGGTTCCTGGGACATAGATCAAGAGACCCAGTACTTC. Translated, it gives CASGSWDIDQETQYF.

The V and J genes are TRBV13 and TRBJ2-1, with TRBD1 identical over 8 bases. Germline V CDR1 and CDR2: PRHDT, FYEKMQ (reference sequence). Germline trimming cut 6 bases from V and 0 bases from J; bases unmatched to any gene: 4. This CDR3 comprises 15 residues. CDR3 nucleotides: TGTGCCAGCAGGCGACAGGGGACCTCCTACAATGAGCAGTTCTTC. This gives the protein CASRRQGTSYNEQFF.

This rearrangement joins TRBV15 to TRBJ1-3; the D gene is possibly TRBD1 (6 bases). Between the trimmed V and J ends, which lost 2 bases and 0 bases, there was a span of 8 bases. Germline assignment: CDR1 LNHNV and CDR2 YYDKDF (reference sequence). This CDR3 has 15 residues. CDR3 DNA sequence: TGTGCCACCAGCAGAACAGGGATCTCTGGAAACACCATATATTTT. Translation gives CATSRTGISGNTIYF.

The gene calls are TRBV5-4 and TRBJ2-2; 7 positions match TRBD2. The J segment lost 4 bases and the V segment lost 0 bases, leaving 3 bases of the junction unmatched. The CDR3 runs 15 residues. Germline values: CDR1 SGHNT, CDR2 YYREEE (reference sequence). CDR3 protein: CASSLVGGSTGELFF. The CDR3 bases are TGTGCCAGCAGCTTGGTCGGGGGGAGCACCGGGGAGCTGTTTTTT. The variable domain in full, with the rest retrieved from reference TRBV5-4 and TRBJ2-2, is ETGVTQSPTHLIKTRGQQVTLRCSSQSGHNTVSWYQQALGQGPQFIFQYYREEENGRGNFPPRFSGLQFPNYSSELNVNALELDDSALYLCASSLVGGSTGELFFGEGSRLTVL.

This chain's CDR3 is CASSRSGGLDTQYF. CDR3 bases: TGTGCCAGCAGTAGGTCGGGGGGCTTGGATACGCAGTATTTT. The chain joins TRBV28 to TRBJ2-3, with D tentatively TRBD2 (7 bases). Germline CDR1 and CDR2: MDHEN and SYDVKM. The V and J ends lost 5 bases and 6 bases respectively, with 15 bases between them. The CDR3 has 14 residues.

The V call is TRBV30, the J call TRBJ2-1; the D is unclear. This CDR3 contains 14 residues. CDR1 is GTSNPN and CDR2 is SVGIG in the germline V gene (reference sequence). V was clipped by 5 bases and J by 2 bases, with 13 bases between them. The CDR3 loop reads CAWATAAPYNEQFF. CDR3 nucleotides: TGTGCCTGGGCCACAGCCGCTCCCTACAATGAGCAGTTCTTC. The variable domain in full, with the rest retrieved from reference TRBV30 and TRBJ2-1, is SQTIHQWPATLVQPVGSPLSLECTVEGTSNPNLYWYRQAAGRGLQLLFYSVGIGQISSEVPQNLSASRPQDRQFILSSKKLLLSDSGFYLCAWATAAPYNEQFFGPGTRLTVL.

The chain carries TRBV14 and TRBJ1-1; maybe TRBD1 (5 bases). Trimming stripped 4 bases from V and 1 base from J, with 22 bases between. The length of the CDR3 is 18 residues. Looked up from germline, CDR1 is SGHDN and CDR2 is FVKESK. The CDR3 DNA is TGTGCCAGCAGCCCGACCGTGCGGGGCCATGAGAGGAACACTGAAGCTTTCTTT. It yields the protein CASSPTVRGHERNTEAFF.

The chain uses TRBV5-5 and TRBJ2-3, with 7 bases identical to TRBD1. The trim removed 4 bases at V and 0 bases at J, leaving 8 bases unmatched. The CDR3 contains 16 residues. Germline V gives CDR1 SGHKS, CDR2 YYEKEE (reference sequence). The CDR3 here is CASSPTGRFSTDTQYF. For the CDR3, the DNA is TGTGCCAGCAGCCCGACAGGGAGATTTAGCACAGATACGCAGTATTTT.

The chain is built from TRBV9 and TRBJ1-1; a weak D match, TRBD1 (6 bases). The CDR3 is made up of 14 amino acids. Per germline, CDR1 SGDLS and CDR2 YYNGEE. The germline V and J ends were trimmed by 3 bases and 3 bases, with 12 bases remaining between them. The CDR3 DNA follows: TGTGCCAGCAGCGGATTACCAGGGGACACTGAAGCTTTCTTT. This sequence encodes CASSGLPGDTEAFF.